This T cell receptor beta chain came from a study of T-cell reconstitution after alpha-beta-depleted transplantation in children. Germline assignment: CDR1 SEHNR and CDR2 FQNEAQ (reference sequence). CDR3 length: 15 residues. The trim removed 5 bases at V and 3 bases at J, leaving 7 bases unmatched. Unique molecular identifiers featured in how the TCRbeta library was prepared. TCRdb ran MiXCR on the PCR reads and lists one entry per CDR3 protein. The sample has 300,000 to 400,000 distinct CDR3 sequences, about 17% seen once. This clonotype occurred many times. This TCR was recovered from a male patient between 2 and 15 years old who had a stem cell transplant for acute lymphoblastic leukemia, so the T cells may come from the graft donor. The genes are TRBV7-9 and TRBJ2-3; 8 nucleotides agree with TRBD2. Sequenced material: PBMCs, mostly from graft donor cells, taken 360 days after TCRalphabeta/CD19-depleted stem cell transplant. In nucleotides, the CDR3 is TGTGCCAGCAGCCCAGCGGGAGTGAGTACAGATACGCAGTATTTT. It codes for CASSPAGVSTDTQYF. Filled out from reference TRBV7-9 and TRBJ2-3, the complete variable domain reads DTGVSQNPRHKITKRGQNVTFRCDPISEHNRLYWYRQTLGQGPEFLTYFQNEAQLEKSRLLSDRFSAERPKGSFSTLEIQRTEQGDSAMYLCASSPAGVSTDTQYFGPGTRLTVL.